This TCR beta chain was profiled in a study of blood T cell repertoires in COVID-19. Some clones are missing from TCRdb's copy, which holds only in-frame ones; the method was immunoSEQ multiplex PCR. The data show about 110,000 clones, with approximately 87% seen just once and about 20% held by the top ten. In germline, CDR1 is MNHEY, CDR2 SMNVEV (reference sequence). V lost 6 bases to trimming and J lost 3 bases; unmatched junction nucleotides: 5. The CDR3 length is 13 residues. Sequencing was performed on peripheral blood. The chain carries TRBV27 and TRBJ2-7; 7 nucleotides align to TRBD2. The receptor's source is an older woman with acute or convalescent COVID-19. The CDR3 sequence: CASSSGADYEQYF. The CDR3 nucleotides read TGTGCCAGCAGCAGCGGGGCGGACTACGAGCAGTACTTC.